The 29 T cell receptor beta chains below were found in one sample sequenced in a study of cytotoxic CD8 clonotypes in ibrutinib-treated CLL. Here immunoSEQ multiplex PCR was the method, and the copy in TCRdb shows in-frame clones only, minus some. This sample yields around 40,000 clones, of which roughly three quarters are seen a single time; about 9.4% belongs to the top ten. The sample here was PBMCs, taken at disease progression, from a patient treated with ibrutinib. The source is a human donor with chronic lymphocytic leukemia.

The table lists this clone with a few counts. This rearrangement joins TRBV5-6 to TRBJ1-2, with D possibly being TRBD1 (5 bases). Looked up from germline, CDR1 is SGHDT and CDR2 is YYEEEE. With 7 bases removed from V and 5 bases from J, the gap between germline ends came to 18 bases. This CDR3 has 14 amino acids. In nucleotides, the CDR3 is TGTGCCAGCTCGTCCCCCGGGACGGAATATGGCTACACCTTC. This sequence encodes CASSSPGTEYGYTF.

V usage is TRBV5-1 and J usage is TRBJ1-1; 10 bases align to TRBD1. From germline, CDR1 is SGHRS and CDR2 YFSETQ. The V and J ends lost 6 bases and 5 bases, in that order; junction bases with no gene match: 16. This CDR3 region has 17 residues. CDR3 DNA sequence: TGCGCCAGCAAGGGGTACGAGACAGGGGGCGTCGATACTGAAGCTTTCTTT. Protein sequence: CASKGYETGGVDTEAFF. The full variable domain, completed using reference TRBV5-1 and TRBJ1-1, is KAGVTQTPRYLIKTRGQQVTLSCSPISGHRSVSWYQQTPGQGLQFLFEYFSETQRNKGNFPGRFSGRQFSNSRSEMNVSTLELGDSALYLCASKGYETGGVDTEAFFGQGTRLTVV.

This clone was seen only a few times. The CDR3 sequence: CASRGDNQPQHF. As DNA, the CDR3 is TGTGCCAGCAGGGGAGATAATCAGCCCCAGCATTTT. The chain joins TRBV2 to TRBJ1-5, with D unclear. With 6 bases removed from V and 4 bases from J, the gap between germline ends came to 7 bases. Germline V gene lookup returns CDR1 SNHLY and CDR2 FYNNEI. This CDR3 has 12 amino acids.

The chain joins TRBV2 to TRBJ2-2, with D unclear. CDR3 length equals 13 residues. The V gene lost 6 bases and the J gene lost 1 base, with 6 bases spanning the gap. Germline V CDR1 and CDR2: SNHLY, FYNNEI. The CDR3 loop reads CASRAENTGELFF. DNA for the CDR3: TGTGCCAGCAGGGCGGAGAACACCGGGGAGCTGTTTTTT.

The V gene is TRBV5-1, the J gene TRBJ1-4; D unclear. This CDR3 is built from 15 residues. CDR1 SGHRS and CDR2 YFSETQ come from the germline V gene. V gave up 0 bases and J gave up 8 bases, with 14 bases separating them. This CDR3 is CASSLVGIMGEKLFF. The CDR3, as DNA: TGCGCCAGCAGCTTGGTGGGGATTATGGGGGAAAAACTGTTTTTT.

The CDR3 protein is CASSITSAVSYNEQFF. CDR3 sequence (DNA): TGCGCCAGCAGCATTACTAGCGCAGTCTCCTACAATGAGCAGTTCTTC. The rearrangement links TRBV5-1 to TRBJ2-1; 7 nucleotides align to TRBD2. The CDR3 is 16 amino acids. The germline gives CDR1 SGHRS, CDR2 YFSETQ. Unmatched junction bases numbered 7, after V lost 4 bases and J lost 0 bases.

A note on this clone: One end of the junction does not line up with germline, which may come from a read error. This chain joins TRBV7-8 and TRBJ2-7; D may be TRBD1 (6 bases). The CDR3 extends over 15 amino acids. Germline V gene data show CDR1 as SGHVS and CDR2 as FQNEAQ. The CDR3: CASSFRESDSLSTFF. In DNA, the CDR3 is TGTGCCAGCAGCTTCCGAGAATCGGACAGCTTGAGTACCTTCTTC.

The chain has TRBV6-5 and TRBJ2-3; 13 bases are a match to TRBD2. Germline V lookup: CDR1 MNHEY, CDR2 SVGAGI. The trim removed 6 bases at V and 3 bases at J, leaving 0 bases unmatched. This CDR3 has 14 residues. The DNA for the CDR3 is TGTGCCAGCAGGGGACTAGCGGGGACAGATACGCAGTATTTT. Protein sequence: CASRGLAGTDTQYF.

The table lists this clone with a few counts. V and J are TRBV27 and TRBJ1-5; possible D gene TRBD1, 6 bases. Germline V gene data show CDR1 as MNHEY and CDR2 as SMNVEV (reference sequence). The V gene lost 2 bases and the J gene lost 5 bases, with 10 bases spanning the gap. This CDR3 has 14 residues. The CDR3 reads CASSLGGGDQPQHF. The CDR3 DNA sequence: TGTGCCAGCAGTTTAGGGGGCGGAGATCAGCCCCAGCATTTT.

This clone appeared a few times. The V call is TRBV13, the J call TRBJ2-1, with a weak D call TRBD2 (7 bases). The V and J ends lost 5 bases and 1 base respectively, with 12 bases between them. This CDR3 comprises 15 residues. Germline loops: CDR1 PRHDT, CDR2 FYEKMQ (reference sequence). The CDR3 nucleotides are TGTGCCAGCAGCCCCGGGGGGCGGTCCTACAATGAGCAGTTCTTC. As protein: CASSPGGRSYNEQFF.

CDR3 residues: CASSLLGQASNEQFF. The CDR3 bases are TGCGCCAGCAGCCTCCTGGGACAGGCGAGTAATGAGCAGTTCTTC. The J gene is TRBJ2-1, the V gene TRBV4-1; TRBD1 matches at 8 bases. Germline V gives CDR1 MGHRA, CDR2 YSYEKL. CDR3 length equals 15 residues. J gave up 7 bases and V 4 bases, and 9 bases lay outside the gene matches.

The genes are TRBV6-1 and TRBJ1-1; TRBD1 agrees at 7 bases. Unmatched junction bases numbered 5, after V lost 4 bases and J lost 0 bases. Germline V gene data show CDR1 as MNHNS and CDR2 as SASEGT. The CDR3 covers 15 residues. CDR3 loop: CASSAPGTVNTEAFF. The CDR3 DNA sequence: TGTGCCAGCAGTGCCCCCGGGACAGTGAACACTGAAGCTTTCTTT.

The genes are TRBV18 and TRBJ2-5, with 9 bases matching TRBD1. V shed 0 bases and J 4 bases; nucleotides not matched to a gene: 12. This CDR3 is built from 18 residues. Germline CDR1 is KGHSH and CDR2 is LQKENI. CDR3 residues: CASSPPRADRGPGETQYF. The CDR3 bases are TGTGCCAGCTCACCACCTCGGGCGGACAGGGGTCCAGGAGAGACCCAGTACTTC.

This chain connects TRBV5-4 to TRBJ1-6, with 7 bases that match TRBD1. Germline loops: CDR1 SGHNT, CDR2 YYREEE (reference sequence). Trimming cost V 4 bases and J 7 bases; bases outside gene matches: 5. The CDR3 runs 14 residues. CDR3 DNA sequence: TGTGCCAGCAGCCTTAACAGGGGAAATTCACCCCTCCACTTT. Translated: CASSLNRGNSPLHF.

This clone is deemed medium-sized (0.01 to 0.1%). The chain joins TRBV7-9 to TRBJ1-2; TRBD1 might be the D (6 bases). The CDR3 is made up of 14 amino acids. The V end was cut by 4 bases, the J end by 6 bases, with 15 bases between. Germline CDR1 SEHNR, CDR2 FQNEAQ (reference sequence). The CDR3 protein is CASSSPAGVDGYTF. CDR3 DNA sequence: TGTGCCAGCAGCTCTCCAGCAGGGGTTGATGGCTACACCTTC.

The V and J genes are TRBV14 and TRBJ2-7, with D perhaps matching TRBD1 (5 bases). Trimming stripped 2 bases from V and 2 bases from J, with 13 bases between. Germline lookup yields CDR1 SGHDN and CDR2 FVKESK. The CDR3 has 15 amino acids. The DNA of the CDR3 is TGTGCCAGCAGCCAACTCCAGGGAATAGCCTACGAGCAGTACTTC. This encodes CASSQLQGIAYEQYF.

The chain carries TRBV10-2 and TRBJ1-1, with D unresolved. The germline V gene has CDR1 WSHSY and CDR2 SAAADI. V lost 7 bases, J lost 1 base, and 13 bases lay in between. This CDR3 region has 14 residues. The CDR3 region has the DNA TGCGCCAGCACCCCTGGAGGGAGGAACACTGAAGCTTTCTTT. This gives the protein CASTPGGRNTEAFF.

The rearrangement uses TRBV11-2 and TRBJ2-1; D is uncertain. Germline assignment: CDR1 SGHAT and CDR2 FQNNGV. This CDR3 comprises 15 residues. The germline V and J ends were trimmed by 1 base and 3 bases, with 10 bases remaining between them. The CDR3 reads CASSLGQPVYNEQFF. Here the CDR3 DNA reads TGTGCCAGCAGCTTAGGGCAGCCGGTCTACAATGAGCAGTTCTTC. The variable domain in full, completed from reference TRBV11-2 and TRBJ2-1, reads EAGVAQSPRYKIIEKRQSVAFWCNPISGHATLYWYQQILGQGPKLLIQFQNNGVVDDSQLPKDRFSAERLKGVDSTLKIQPAKLEDSAVYLCASSLGQPVYNEQFFGPGTRLTVL.

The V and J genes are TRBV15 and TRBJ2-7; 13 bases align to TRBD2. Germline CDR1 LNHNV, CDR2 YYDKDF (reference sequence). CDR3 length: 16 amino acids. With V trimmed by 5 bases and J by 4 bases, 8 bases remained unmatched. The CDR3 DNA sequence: TGTGCCACCAGCCGCCGGACTAGCGGGAGAGCGTACGAGCAGTACTTC. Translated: CATSRRTSGRAYEQYF.

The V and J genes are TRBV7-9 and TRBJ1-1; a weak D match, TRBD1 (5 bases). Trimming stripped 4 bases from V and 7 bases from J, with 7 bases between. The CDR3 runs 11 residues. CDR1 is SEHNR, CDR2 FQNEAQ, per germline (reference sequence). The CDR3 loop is CASSSTGEAFF. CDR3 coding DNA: TGTGCCAGCAGCTCTACAGGTGAAGCTTTCTTT.

The CDR3 loop reads CASPTNSGNTIYF. In nucleotides, the CDR3 is TGTGCCAGCCCTACTAACTCTGGAAACACCATATATTTT. The J gene is TRBJ1-3, the V gene TRBV28, with unresolved D. Germline V gene data show CDR1 as MDHEN and CDR2 as SYDVKM. The CDR3 is 13 amino acids. V lost 8 bases and J lost 0, with 8 bases in between.

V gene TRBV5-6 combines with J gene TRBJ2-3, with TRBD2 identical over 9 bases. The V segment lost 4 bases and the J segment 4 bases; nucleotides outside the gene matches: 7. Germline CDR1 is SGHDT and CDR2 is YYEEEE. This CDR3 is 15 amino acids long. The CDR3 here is CASSLISSGADTQYF. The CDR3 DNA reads TGTGCCAGCAGCCTTATATCTAGCGGGGCAGATACGCAGTATTTT.

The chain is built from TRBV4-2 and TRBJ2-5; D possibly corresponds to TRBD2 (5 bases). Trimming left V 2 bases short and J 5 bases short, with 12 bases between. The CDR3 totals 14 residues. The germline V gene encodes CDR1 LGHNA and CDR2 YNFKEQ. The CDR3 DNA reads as TGTGCCAGCAGCCAAAATAGCGTAGGGGAGACCCAGTACTTC. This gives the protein CASSQNSVGETQYF.

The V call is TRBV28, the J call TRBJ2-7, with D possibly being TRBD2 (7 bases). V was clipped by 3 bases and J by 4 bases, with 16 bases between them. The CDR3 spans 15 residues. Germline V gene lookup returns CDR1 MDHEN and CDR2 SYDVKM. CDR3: CASSLRGEGRYEQYF. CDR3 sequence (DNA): TGTGCCAGCAGTTTGAGGGGGGAGGGCCGGTACGAGCAGTACTTC.

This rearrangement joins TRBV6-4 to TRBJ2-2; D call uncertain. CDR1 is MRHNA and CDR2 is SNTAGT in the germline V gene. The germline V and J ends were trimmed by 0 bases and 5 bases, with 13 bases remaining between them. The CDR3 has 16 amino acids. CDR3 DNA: TGTGCCAGCAGTGACTCGATGCCGCCCACTACCGGGGAGCTGTTTTTT. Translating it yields CASSDSMPPTTGELFF.

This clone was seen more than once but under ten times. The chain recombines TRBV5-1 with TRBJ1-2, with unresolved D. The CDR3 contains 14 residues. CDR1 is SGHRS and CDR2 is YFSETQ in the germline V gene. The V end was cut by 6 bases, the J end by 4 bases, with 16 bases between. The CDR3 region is CASKEGSQLYGYTF. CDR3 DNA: TGCGCCAGCAAGGAAGGAAGCCAACTCTATGGCTACACCTTC.

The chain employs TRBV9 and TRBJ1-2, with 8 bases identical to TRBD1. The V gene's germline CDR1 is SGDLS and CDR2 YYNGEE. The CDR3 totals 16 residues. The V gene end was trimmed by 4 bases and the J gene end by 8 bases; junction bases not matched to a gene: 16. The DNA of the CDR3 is TGTGCCAGCAGCTTAAGCGGTATAACAGGGGGGAAAGGCTACACCTTC. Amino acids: CASSLSGITGGKGYTF. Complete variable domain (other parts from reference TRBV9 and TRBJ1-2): DSGVTQTPKHLITATGQRVTLRCSPRSGDLSVYWYQQSLDQGLQFLIQYYNGEERAKGNILERFSAQQFPDLHSELNLSSLELGDSALYFCASSLSGITGGKGYTFGSGTRLTVV.

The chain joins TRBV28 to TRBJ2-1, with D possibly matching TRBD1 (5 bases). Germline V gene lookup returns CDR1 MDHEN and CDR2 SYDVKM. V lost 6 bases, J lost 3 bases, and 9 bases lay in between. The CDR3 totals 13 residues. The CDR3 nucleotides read TGTGCCAGCAGCTTAGACAGCTACAATGAGCAGTTCTTC. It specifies CASSLDSYNEQFF.

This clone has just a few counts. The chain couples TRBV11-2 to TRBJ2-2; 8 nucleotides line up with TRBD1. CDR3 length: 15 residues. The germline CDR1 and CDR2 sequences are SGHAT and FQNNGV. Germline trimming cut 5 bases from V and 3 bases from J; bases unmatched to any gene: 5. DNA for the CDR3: TGTGCCAGCAGCCGATTACAGGGGGACACCGGGGAGCTGTTTTTT. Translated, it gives CASSRLQGDTGELFF.